This is a list of T cell receptor beta chains from one sample in a study of cytomegalovirus exposure and HLA in healthy donors. The data were produced by immunoSEQ multiplex PCR, yet TCRdb's version contains in-frame clones alone and is incomplete. The sample has some 100,000 clones; 79% are singletons. Sequenced material: PBMCs. Receptors originate from a male donor in good health and CMV-seropositive. Both conserved end residues are part of each CDR3. A D gene is named only where the DNA matches it firmly. For some rows the clone size is stated as once, few or many, or as a class when expanded; others skip it.

TRBJ2-7	NA	TRBV4-3	NA	CASSLTSGITYEQYF	TGCGCCAGCAGCCTAACCTCGGGTATAACCTACGAGCAGTACTTC
TRBJ1-5	NA	TRBV6-1	NA	CASSELRDQPQHF	TGTGCCAGCAGCGAGCTTCGGGATCAGCCCCAGCATTTT
TRBJ1-5	NA	TRBV30	NA	CAWSEQGGQPQHF	TGTGCCTGGAGTGAACAGGGTGGGCAGCCCCAGCATTTT
TRBJ1-5	NA	TRBV19	NA	CASSIQQGNQPQHF	TGTGCCAGTAGTATACAGCAGGGTAATCAGCCCCAGCATTTT
TRBJ1-5	NA	TRBV5-1	TRBD1	CASSWDGTGTQPQHF	TGCGCCAGCAGCTGGGACGGGACAGGGACACAGCCCCAGCATTTT
TRBJ1-1	once	TRBV7-6	NA	CASSLGQGNTEAFF	TGTGCCAGCAGCTTAGGCCAGGGGAACACTGAAGCTTTCTTT
TRBJ1-1	NA	TRBV7-6	TRBD1	CASSSGQGGVGTEAFF	TGTGCCAGCAGTTCCGGACAGGGTGGCGTGGGCACTGAAGCTTTCTTT
TRBJ1-4	NA	TRBV11-2	NA	CASGGGGFNEKLFF	TGTGCCAGCGGAGGAGGAGGTTTTAATGAAAAACTGTTTTTT
TRBJ1-1	NA	TRBV18	TRBD1	CASSRGSGGRTEAFF	TGTGCCAGCTCACGGGGTTCAGGGGGCAGAACTGAAGCTTTCTTT
TRBJ1-2	NA	TRBV7-2	NA	CASSPVRGNYGYTF	TGTGCCAGCAGCCCCGTGCGGGGGAACTATGGCTACACCTTC
TRBJ1-3	NA	TRBV28	NA	CASSSPSSGNTIYF	TGTGCCAGCAGTTCTCCCTCCTCTGGAAACACCATATATTTT
TRBJ1-2	NA	TRBV15	TRBD1	CATSRKDRIYGYTF	TGTGCCACCAGCAGAAAGGACAGGATTTATGGCTACACCTTC
TRBJ1-4	NA	TRBV4-1	NA	CASSPAGEGGNEKLFF	TGCGCCAGCAGCCCTGCTGGGGAGGGTGGGAATGAAAAACTGTTTTTT
TRBJ1-5	NA	TRBV19	TRBD1	CASQTDRGNQPQHF	TGTGCCAGTCAGACGGACAGGGGAAATCAGCCCCAGCATTTT
TRBJ1-4	NA	TRBV2	TRBD1	CAGKGALFSEKLFF	TGTGCCGGCAAGGGGGCCTTGTTCTCTGAAAAACTGTTTTTT
TRBJ2-1	NA	TRBV4-1	TRBD2	CASSRKTSGGVYNEQFF	TGCGCCAGCAGCCGGAAGACTAGCGGGGGGGTATACAATGAGCAGTTCTTC
TRBJ2-7	NA	TRBV29-1	NA	CSVRQDYEQYF	TGCAGCGTTCGACAGGACTACGAGCAGTACTTC
TRBJ1-1	NA	TRBV30	NA	CAWSRSGVLNTEAFF	TGTGCCTGGAGTAGGTCAGGGGTCTTGAACACTGAAGCTTTCTTT
TRBJ2-1	once	TRBV7-2	TRBD1	CASRSTGGYMNEQFF	TGTGCCAGCAGATCTACAGGGGGCTATATGAATGAGCAGTTCTTC
TRBJ2-3	NA	TRBV30	TRBD1	CAWRRDRGVDMQYF	TGTGCCTGGAGACGGGACAGGGGAGTTGATATGCAGTATTTT
TRBJ2-7	once	TRBV6-6	NA	CASSYSKDTHEQYF	TGTGCCAGCAGTTACTCGAAGGACACCCACGAGCAGTACTTC
TRBJ1-2	NA	TRBV5-1	NA	CASSSRTENYGYTF	TGCGCCAGCAGCTCCCGGACAGAAAACTATGGCTACACCTTC
TRBJ1-2	NA	TRBV2	TRBD1	CASSQGQGYYGYTF	TGTGCCAGCAGCCAAGGACAGGGGTACTATGGCTACACCTTC
TRBJ2-3	NA	TRBV4-3	NA	CASSQDGLGRSSTDTQYF	TGCGCCAGCAGCCAAGATGGCCTGGGGAGGTCTAGCACAGATACGCAGTATTTT
TRBJ2-1	few	TRBV30	NA	CAWSVTDNEQFF	TGTGCCTGGAGTGTAACAGACAATGAGCAGTTCTTC
TRBJ2-7	NA	TRBV29-1	TRBD2	CSVDSGGPGYEQYF	TGCAGCGTTGACAGCGGGGGGCCGGGCTACGAGCAGTACTTC
TRBJ2-3	NA	TRBV6-1	NA	CASSEADSGVPQYF	TGTGCCAGCAGTGAAGCTGATTCGGGTGTTCCCCAGTATTTT
TRBJ2-1	once	TRBV10-3	TRBD1	CAISAGQGNEQFF	TGTGCCATCAGTGCGGGACAGGGGAATGAGCAGTTCTTC
TRBJ1-3	NA	TRBV5-1	TRBD1	CASSSGQEKLVDGNTIYF	TGCGCCAGCAGCTCGGGACAGGAGAAGTTAGTGGATGGAAACACCATATATTTT
TRBJ2-5	NA	TRBV6-5	TRBD1	CASKLTGVQETQYF	TGTGCCAGCAAGCTTACAGGGGTCCAAGAGACCCAGTACTTC
TRBJ1-1	few	TRBV5-1	NA	CASSLGRGMNTEAFF	TGCGCCAGCAGCTTGGGCCGGGGGATGAACACTGAAGCTTTCTTT
TRBJ1-2	NA	TRBV4-1	NA	CASSQGLAGFNYGYTF	TGCGCCAGCAGCCAAGGGTTGGCAGGCTTTAACTATGGCTACACCTTC
TRBJ2-5	NA	TRBV27	TRBD2	CASSLYYRGETQETQYF	TGTGCCAGCAGTTTATACTACCGGGGGGAGACGCAAGAGACCCAGTACTTC
TRBJ2-1	NA	TRBV5-1	NA	CASSFRYNEQFF	TGCGCCAGCAGCTTCCGGTACAATGAGCAGTTCTTC
TRBJ1-1	NA	TRBV5-1	NA	CASSLGQVNTEAFF	TGCGCCAGCAGCTTGGGGCAGGTGAACACTGAAGCTTTCTTT
TRBJ1-2	NA	TRBV9	NA	CASSVVSNYGYTF	TGTGCCAGCAGCGTAGTGTCGAACTATGGCTACACCTTC
TRBJ2-1	NA	TRBV7-2	NA	CASSFDSRGEQFF	TGTGCCAGCAGCTTCGACTCCCGCGGGGAGCAGTTCTTC
TRBJ2-5	NA	TRBV2	TRBD1	CAGTVQETQYF	TGTGCTGGGACAGTCCAAGAGACCCAGTACTTC
TRBJ1-1	few	TRBV6-1	TRBD1	CASIKDRGMNTEAFF	TGTGCCAGCATCAAGGACAGGGGGATGAACACTGAAGCTTTCTTT
TRBJ1-6	NA	TRBV15	NA	CATAPGDTYNSPLHF	TGTGCCACAGCTCCAGGGGACACCTATAATTCACCCCTCCACTTT
TRBJ2-7	NA	TRBV4-1	NA	CASSQDRQGGYEQYF	TGCGCCAGCAGCCAAGATCGTCAGGGGGGCTACGAGCAGTACTTC
TRBJ1-5	NA	TRBV6-1	TRBD1	CASSWTGDSNQPQHF	TGTGCCAGCAGTTGGACAGGCGATAGCAATCAGCCCCAGCATTTT